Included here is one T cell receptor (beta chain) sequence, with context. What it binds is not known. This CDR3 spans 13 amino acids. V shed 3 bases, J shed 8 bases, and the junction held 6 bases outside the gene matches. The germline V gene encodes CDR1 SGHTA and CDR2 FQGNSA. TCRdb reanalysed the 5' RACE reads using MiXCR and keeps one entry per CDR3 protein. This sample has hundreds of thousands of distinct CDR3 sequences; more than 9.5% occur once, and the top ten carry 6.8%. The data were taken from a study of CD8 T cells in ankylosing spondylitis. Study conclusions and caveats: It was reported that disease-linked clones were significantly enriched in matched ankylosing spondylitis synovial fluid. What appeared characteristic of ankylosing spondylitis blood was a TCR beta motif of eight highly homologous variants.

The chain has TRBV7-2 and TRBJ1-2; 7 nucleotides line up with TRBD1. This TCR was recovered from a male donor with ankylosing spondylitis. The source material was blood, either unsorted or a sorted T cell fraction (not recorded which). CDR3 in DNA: TGTGCCAGCAGCTTCGGGACAGAGTTGGGCTACACCTTC. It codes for CASSFGTELGYTF. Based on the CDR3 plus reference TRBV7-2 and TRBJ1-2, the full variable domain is GAGVSQSPSNKVTEKGKDVELRCDPISGHTALYWYRQSLGQGLEFLIYFQGNSAPDKSGLPSDRFSAERTGGSVSTLTIQRTQQEDSAVYLCASSFGTELGYTFGSGTRLTVV.